This is a list of T cell receptor beta chains from one sample in a study of glioma-infiltrating T cells. Each CDR3 protein gets one entry after TCRdb re-called the multiplex PCR reads with MiXCR. In the table there are fewer than 250,000 distinct CDR3 sequences, over 30% of which are singletons. Sequenced material: glioma tissue, nonneoplastic brain tissue, or PBMCs (not recorded which). These receptors all come from a human donor with low-grade glioma or glioblastoma, undergoing nonglioma brain surgery, or in good health (not recorded which). The CDR3 runs from the conserved cysteine through the conserved F or W. Fields, in order: J gene, clone size, V gene, CDR3 protein. Clone size is given for some rows only: seen once, a few or many times, or a class if the clone is expanded.

j_gene: TRBJ2-7; abundance: many; v_gene: TRBV28; CDR3aa: CASSKLTDSSYEQYF
j_gene: TRBJ2-7; abundance: many; v_gene: TRBV29-1; CDR3aa: CSVSPTRINSYEQYF
j_gene: TRBJ1-1; abundance: many; v_gene: TRBV7-2; CDR3aa: CASSLVRGSTEAFF
j_gene: TRBJ1-1; abundance: few; v_gene: TRBV15; CDR3aa: CATSRRTGTEAFF
j_gene: TRBJ1-5; abundance: many; v_gene: TRBV6-5; CDR3aa: CASSYGGSNQPQHF
j_gene: TRBJ2-7; abundance: many; v_gene: TRBV4-3; CDR3aa: CASSLPDWRTSYEQYF
j_gene: TRBJ2-7; abundance: -; v_gene: TRBV11-2; CDR3aa: CASSLERPHEQYF
j_gene: TRBJ2-1; abundance: -; v_gene: TRBV5-4; CDR3aa: CASSAPGLDIEQFF
j_gene: TRBJ1-1; abundance: many; v_gene: TRBV28; CDR3aa: CASSLRPGQGNTEAFF
j_gene: TRBJ2-5; abundance: many; v_gene: TRBV20-1; CDR3aa: CSANSGFNQETQYF
j_gene: TRBJ2-1; abundance: many; v_gene: TRBV7-2; CDR3aa: CASSEGGLSYNEQFF
j_gene: TRBJ1-5; abundance: many; v_gene: TRBV12-3/TRBV12-4; CDR3aa: CASSPGQGLSQPQHF
j_gene: TRBJ2-7; abundance: -; v_gene: TRBV19; CDR3aa: CASTQSPGTYEQYF
j_gene: TRBJ1-5; abundance: many; v_gene: TRBV2; CDR3aa: CASSAGSGSNQPQHF
j_gene: TRBJ2-2; abundance: many; v_gene: TRBV7-9; CDR3aa: CASSLAQDTGELFF
j_gene: TRBJ1-2; abundance: many; v_gene: TRBV27; CDR3aa: CASSATGVVYGYTF
j_gene: TRBJ2-5; abundance: many; v_gene: TRBV7-2; CDR3aa: CASSRMGIQETQYF
j_gene: TRBJ2-2; abundance: -; v_gene: TRBV10-3; CDR3aa: CAISGNNRATGELFF
j_gene: TRBJ2-3; abundance: -; v_gene: TRBV4-3; CDR3aa: CASSLLAGGKDTQYF
j_gene: TRBJ2-7; abundance: -; v_gene: TRBV3-1; CDR3aa: CASGQDAGDAREQYF
j_gene: TRBJ2-7; abundance: once; v_gene: TRBV6-2/TRBV6-3; CDR3aa: CASSSPGGEEYF
j_gene: TRBJ2-3; abundance: many; v_gene: TRBV27; CDR3aa: CASSLGIAGRMDTQYF
j_gene: TRBJ2-7; abundance: -; v_gene: TRBV7-2; CDR3aa: CASSPGLAGNEQYF
j_gene: TRBJ2-1; abundance: few; v_gene: TRBV12-3/TRBV12-4; CDR3aa: CALGGTGYNEQFF
j_gene: TRBJ1-3; abundance: many; v_gene: TRBV7-2; CDR3aa: CASSLGRAGNTIYF
j_gene: TRBJ1-1; abundance: -; v_gene: TRBV28; CDR3aa: CASSVAALYPEAFF
j_gene: TRBJ2-3; abundance: once; v_gene: TRBV12-3/TRBV12-4; CDR3aa: CASSFWRESDTQYF
j_gene: TRBJ1-2; abundance: few; v_gene: TRBV19; CDR3aa: CASSIYRNYGYTF
j_gene: TRBJ2-3; abundance: -; v_gene: TRBV10-3; CDR3aa: CAISETWERGDTQYF
j_gene: TRBJ2-3; abundance: -; v_gene: TRBV7-9; CDR3aa: CASSSRDSPGGTDTQYF
j_gene: TRBJ2-2; abundance: few; v_gene: TRBV10-3; CDR3aa: CATLGQGAGELFF
j_gene: TRBJ1-2; abundance: -; v_gene: TRBV6-1; CDR3aa: CASRPTGGPDYGYTF
j_gene: TRBJ2-3; abundance: few; v_gene: TRBV19; CDR3aa: CASSTTGGTDTQYF
j_gene: TRBJ2-1; abundance: -; v_gene: TRBV12-5; CDR3aa: CASGLVLGGNEQFF
j_gene: TRBJ1-3; abundance: -; v_gene: TRBV27; CDR3aa: CASSWTGSRGITMYF
j_gene: TRBJ1-1; abundance: many; v_gene: TRBV6-1; CDR3aa: CASSEVGHLRTEAFF
j_gene: TRBJ2-4; abundance: many; v_gene: TRBV7-2; CDR3aa: CASSLARTSGSKNIQYF
j_gene: TRBJ2-1; abundance: -; v_gene: TRBV20-1; CDR3aa: CSARDTSIAGSDEQFF
j_gene: TRBJ2-1; abundance: few; v_gene: TRBV10-3; CDR3aa: CAISPDGTSGYNEQFF
j_gene: TRBJ1-1; abundance: medium-sized; v_gene: TRBV25-1; CDR3aa: CASSPGTGDTKAFF
j_gene: TRBJ2-7; abundance: many; v_gene: TRBV6-2/TRBV6-3; CDR3aa: CASSFDVYEQYF
j_gene: TRBJ2-3; abundance: -; v_gene: TRBV30; CDR3aa: CAWHSPGTDTQYF
j_gene: TRBJ1-1; abundance: -; v_gene: TRBV19; CDR3aa: CASRTGGYGNTEAFF
j_gene: TRBJ2-2; abundance: many; v_gene: TRBV7-3; CDR3aa: CASSARPNTGELFF
j_gene: TRBJ2-2; abundance: many; v_gene: TRBV15; CDR3aa: CATSARTGANTGELFF
j_gene: TRBJ2-3; abundance: many; v_gene: TRBV19; CDR3aa: CASSTSGRSTDTQYF
j_gene: TRBJ2-7; abundance: many; v_gene: TRBV28; CDR3aa: CASSRTGVVYEQYF